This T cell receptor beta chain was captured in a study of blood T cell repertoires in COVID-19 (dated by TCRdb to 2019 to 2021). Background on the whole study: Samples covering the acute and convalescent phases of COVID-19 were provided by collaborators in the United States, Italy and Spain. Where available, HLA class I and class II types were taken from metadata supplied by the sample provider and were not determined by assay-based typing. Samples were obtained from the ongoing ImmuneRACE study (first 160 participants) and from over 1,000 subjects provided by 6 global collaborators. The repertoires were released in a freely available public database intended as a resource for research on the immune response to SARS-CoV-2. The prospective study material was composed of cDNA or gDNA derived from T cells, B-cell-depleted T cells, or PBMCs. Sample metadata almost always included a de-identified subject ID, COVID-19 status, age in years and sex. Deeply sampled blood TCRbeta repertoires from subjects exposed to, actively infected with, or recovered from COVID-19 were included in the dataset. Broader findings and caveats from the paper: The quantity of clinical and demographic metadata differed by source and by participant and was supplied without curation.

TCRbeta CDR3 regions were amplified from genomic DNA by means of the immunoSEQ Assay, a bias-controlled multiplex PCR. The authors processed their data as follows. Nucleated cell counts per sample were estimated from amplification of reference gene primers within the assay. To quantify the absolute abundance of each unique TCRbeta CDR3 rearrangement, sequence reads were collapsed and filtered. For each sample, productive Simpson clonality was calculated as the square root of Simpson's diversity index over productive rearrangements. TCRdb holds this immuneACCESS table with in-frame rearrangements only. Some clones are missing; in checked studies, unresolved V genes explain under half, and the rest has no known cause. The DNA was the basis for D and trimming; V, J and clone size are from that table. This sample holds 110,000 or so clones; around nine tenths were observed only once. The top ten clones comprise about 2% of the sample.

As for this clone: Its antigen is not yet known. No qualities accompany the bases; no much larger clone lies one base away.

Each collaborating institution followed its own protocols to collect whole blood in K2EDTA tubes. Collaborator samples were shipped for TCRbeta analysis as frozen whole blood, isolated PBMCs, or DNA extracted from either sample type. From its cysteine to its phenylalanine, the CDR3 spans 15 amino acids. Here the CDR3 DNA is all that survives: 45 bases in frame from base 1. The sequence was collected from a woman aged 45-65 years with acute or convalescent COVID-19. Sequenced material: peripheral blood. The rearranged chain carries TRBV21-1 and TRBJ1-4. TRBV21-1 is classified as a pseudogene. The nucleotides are TGTGCCAGCAGCAAAGACGGGTCAGGGAGGGAAAAACTGTTTTTT. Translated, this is CASSKDGSGREKLFF.